This TCR beta chain was found in a study of T cell repertoires in cytomegalovirus infection. About the study: Matching HLA type, along with CMV infection, was indicated by public TCR beta signatures.

TCRdb independently ran MiXCR on the reads; one entry per CDR3 protein. The top ten hold more than 10% of the sample, which has around 310,000 distinct CDR3 sequences, roughly 15% seen once. General study results and limits: Ex vivo responses were dominated by HLA-C-restricted CMV-specific TCR beta clonotypes.

The germline V gene encodes CDR1 SGHVT and CDR2 SQSDAQ. There are 15 residues in the CDR3. The trim removed 3 bases at V and 5 bases at J, leaving 6 bases unmatched. In the case of this clonotype: Its antigen remains unidentified.

J is TRBJ1-1 and V is TRBV7-4; TRBD1 agrees at 10 bases. The sample comprised PBMCs. The source of this sequence is a human donor in good health (CMV status not recorded). Some clones in this sample may be carry-over from other donors' samples. CDR3 DNA: TGTGCCAGCAGCTTCGGACAGGGGGTATGGACTGAAGCTTTCTTT. Translating gives CASSFGQGVWTEAFF.